Listed here is a single T cell receptor (beta chain). This sample was included in a study of blood T cell repertoires in COVID-19. About the study: Samples of COVID-19 (acute and convalescent) were obtained from the United States, Italy and Spain. PBMCs, B-cell-depleted T cells, or T cells provided the cDNA or gDNA that made up the material.

Original analysis: Reference gene primer amplification yielded estimated nucleated cell counts. The table came from immunoSEQ multiplex PCR; TCRdb's copy has only in-frame clones and leaves some out. V and J calls and clone size come straight from that table; D and trimming were deduced from the DNA. The table includes 32,000 or so clones, about 88% detected once. This CDR3 has 18 amino acids. Germline trimming cut 1 base from V and 5 bases from J; bases unmatched to any gene: 11. In germline, CDR1 is SGHTA, CDR2 FQGNSA. The receptor was derived from a man in his 70s with acute or convalescent COVID-19. The chain combines TRBV7-2 with TRBJ2-1; TRBD2 aligns across 10 bases. Sequenced: peripheral blood. The CDR3 DNA sequence: TGTGCCAGCAGCTTAGTCCCAGCGGGAGGGTACATCGACAATGAGCAGTTCTTC. This encodes CASSLVPAGGYIDNEQFF.